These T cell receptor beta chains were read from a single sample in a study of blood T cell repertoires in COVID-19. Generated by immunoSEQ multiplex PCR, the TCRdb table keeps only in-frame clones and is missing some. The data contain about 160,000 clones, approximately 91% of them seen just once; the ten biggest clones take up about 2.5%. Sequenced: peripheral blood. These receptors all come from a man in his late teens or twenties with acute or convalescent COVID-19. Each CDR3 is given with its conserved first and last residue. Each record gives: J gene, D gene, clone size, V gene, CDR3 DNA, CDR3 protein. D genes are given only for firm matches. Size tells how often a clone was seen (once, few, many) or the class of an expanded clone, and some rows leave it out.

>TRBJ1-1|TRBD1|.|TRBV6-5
TGTGCCAGCAGTTACTCGGCCGGACAGGGGTGGACTGAAGCTTTCTTT
CASSYSAGQGWTEAFF
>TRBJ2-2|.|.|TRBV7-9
TGTGCCAGCACCTACAAGGGGTTACAGATGACCGGGGAGCTGTTTTTT
CASTYKGLQMTGELFF
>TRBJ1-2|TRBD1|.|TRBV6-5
TGTGCCAGCGCACGACAGGGGGCAATCTATGGCTACACCTTC
CASARQGAIYGYTF
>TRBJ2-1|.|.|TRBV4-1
TGCGCCAGCAGCCCCATGACCCCAGCGACTGAGCAGTTCTTC
CASSPMTPATEQFF
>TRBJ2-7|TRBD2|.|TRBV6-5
TGTGCCAGCAGTTACCTGACTAGCGGGGGGGCTTGGGAGCAGTACTTC
CASSYLTSGGAWEQYF
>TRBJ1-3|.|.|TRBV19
TGTGCCAGTAGTACACCAAGCTGGGGCGGCTTGGAGAACACCATATATTTT
CASSTPSWGGLENTIYF
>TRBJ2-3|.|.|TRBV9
TGTGCCAGCAGCGTATCCAGGGCCCCCACAGATACGCAGTATTTT
CASSVSRAPTDTQYF
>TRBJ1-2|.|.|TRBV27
TGTGCCAGCAGTCCTTATATGGGACTTAATGGCTACACCTTC
CASSPYMGLNGYTF
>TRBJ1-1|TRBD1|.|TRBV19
TGTGCCAGTAGTACCCGGACAGGCGGGGTGAACACTGAAGCTTTCTTT
CASSTRTGGVNTEAFF
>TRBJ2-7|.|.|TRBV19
TGTGCCAGTAGTACCCAACTCGGCTCCTACGAGCAGTACTTC
CASSTQLGSYEQYF
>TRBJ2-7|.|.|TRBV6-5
TGTGCCAGCAGTTACCGTCAGAGGCGGAGCTACGAGCAGTACTTC
CASSYRQRRSYEQYF
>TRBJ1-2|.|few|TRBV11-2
TGTGCCAGCAGCTTAGGGGTCCAGGCCCTTAACTATGGCTACACCTTC
CASSLGVQALNYGYTF
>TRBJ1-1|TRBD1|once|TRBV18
TGTGCCAGCTCACCATCCGGGACAGGTGAAGCTTTCTTT
CASSPSGTGEAFF
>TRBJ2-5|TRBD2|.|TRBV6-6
TGTGCCAGCACTTCTAGCGGGGGGAGAGAGACCCAGTACTTC
CASTSSGGRETQYF
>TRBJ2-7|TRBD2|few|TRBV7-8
TGTGCCAGCAGCCTCGCTAGCGGCTCCTACGAGCAGTACTTC
CASSLASGSYEQYF
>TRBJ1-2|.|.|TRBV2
TGTGCCAGCAGATACGGGGGAAACTATGGCTACACCTTC
CASRYGGNYGYTF
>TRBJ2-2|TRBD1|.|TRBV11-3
TGTGCCAGCAGCGCGGGACAGGGTTACACCGGGGAGCTGTTTTTT
CASSAGQGYTGELFF
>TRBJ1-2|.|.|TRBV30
TGTGCCTGGAGTAAGTCGGGACTTCGCTATGGCTACACCTTC
CAWSKSGLRYGYTF
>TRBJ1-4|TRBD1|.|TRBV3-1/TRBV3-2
TGTGCCAGCAGCCAAGACGGTTGGGGGACAGTAAATGAAAAACTGTTTTTT
CASSQDGWGTVNEKLFF
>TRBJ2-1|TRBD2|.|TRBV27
TGTGCCAGCAGTTTATCGGCCGGGACTATGGCCTACAATGAGCAGTTCTTC
CASSLSAGTMAYNEQFF
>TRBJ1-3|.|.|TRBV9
TGTGCCAGCAGCGTAGGCGGGGAGTACTCTGGAAACACCATATATTTT
CASSVGGEYSGNTIYF
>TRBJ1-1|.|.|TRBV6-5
TGTGCCAGCGGAGCGGACAGTGGCTACACTGAAGCTTTCTTT
CASGADSGYTEAFF
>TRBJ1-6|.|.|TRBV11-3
TGTGCCAGCAGCTTAGGCAGGGGTTCACCCCTCCACTTT
CASSLGRGSPLHF
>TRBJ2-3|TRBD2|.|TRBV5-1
TGCGCCAGCAGCTTCGCGGGGGAGCGGACAGATACGCAGTATTTT
CASSFAGERTDTQYF
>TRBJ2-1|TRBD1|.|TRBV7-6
TGTGCCAGCAGCTTTTCCGGGACAGGCTCCTACAATGAGCAGTTCTTC
CASSFSGTGSYNEQFF
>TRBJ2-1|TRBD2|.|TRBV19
TGTGCCAGTAGGACCACTAGCGGGGGGCCCTACAATGAGCAGTTCTTC
CASRTTSGGPYNEQFF
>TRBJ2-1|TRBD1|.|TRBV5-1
TGCGCCAGCAGCATACAGGGGGCGGATTCCAATGAGCAGTTCTTC
CASSIQGADSNEQFF
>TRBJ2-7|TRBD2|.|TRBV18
TGTGCCAGCTCACCCGGGACTAGCTCCTACGAGCAGTACTTC
CASSPGTSSYEQYF
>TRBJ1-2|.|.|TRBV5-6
TGTGCCAGCAGAGAGAATGGCTACACCTTC
CASRENGYTF
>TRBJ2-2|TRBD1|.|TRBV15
TGTGCCACCAGCAGAGATCAGGGGGCGGGCACCGGGGAGCTGTTTTTT
CATSRDQGAGTGELFF
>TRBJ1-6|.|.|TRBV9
TGTGCCAGCAGCGTTGGGGAGGGGACGGTAAATTCACCCCTCCACTTT
CASSVGEGTVNSPLHF
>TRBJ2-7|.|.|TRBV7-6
TGTGCCAGCAGCCGGTTTGATACCTACGAGCAGTACTTC
CASSRFDTYEQYF
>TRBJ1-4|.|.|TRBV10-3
TGTGCCATCAGTGAGAGCCAAGATGAAAAACTGTTTTTT
CAISESQDEKLFF
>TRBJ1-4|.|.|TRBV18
TGTGCCAGCTCACCGGTGGGGGCAGGTGATGAAAAACTGTTTTTT
CASSPVGAGDEKLFF
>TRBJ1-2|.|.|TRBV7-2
TGTGCCAGCAGCTTAGAAGGTAACAGGCTTGACTATGGCTACACCTTC
CASSLEGNRLDYGYTF
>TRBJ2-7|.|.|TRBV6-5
TGTGCCAGCAGACTCCAAGGGGAGGTGGGCGAGCAGTACTTC
CASRLQGEVGEQYF
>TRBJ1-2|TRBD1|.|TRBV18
TGTGCCAGCTCACCACCGGGACAGGGGGCTGGAGGCTACACCTTC
CASSPPGQGAGGYTF
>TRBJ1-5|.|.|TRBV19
TGTGCCAGTAGGGCAGGGTTGCAGCCCCAGCATTTT
CASRAGLQPQHF
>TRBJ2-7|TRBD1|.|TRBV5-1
TGCGCCAGCAGCTCCGGGACAGGTCTAGCCGAGCAGTACTTC
CASSSGTGLAEQYF
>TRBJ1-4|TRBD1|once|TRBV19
TGTGCCAGTAGGCCGGCCCCGGGACAGGGTACGTCTTTCGGTGAAAAACTGTTTTTT
CASRPAPGQGTSFGEKLFF
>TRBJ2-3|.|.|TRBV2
TGTGCCAGCAGTGTAACCTGGGGTGGGGGGTTGACAGATACGCAGTATTTT
CASSVTWGGGLTDTQYF
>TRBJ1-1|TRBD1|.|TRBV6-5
TGTGCCAGCAGTTACAGGGGGCGGAACACTGAAGCTTTCTTT
CASSYRGRNTEAFF
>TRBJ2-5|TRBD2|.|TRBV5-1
TGCGCCAGCAGCGTCAGGACTAGCGGGGGGGAGACCCAGTACTTC
CASSVRTSGGETQYF
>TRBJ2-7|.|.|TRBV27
TGTGCCAGCAGTTGGGGGCAGGGTTTCTACGAGCAGTACTTC
CASSWGQGFYEQYF
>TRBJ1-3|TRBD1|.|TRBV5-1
TGCGCCAGCAGCTTTTCACCGGGACAGTCTTTATCTGGAAACACCATATATTTT
CASSFSPGQSLSGNTIYF
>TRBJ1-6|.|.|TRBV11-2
TGTGCCAGCAGCTTAGCAGGAAATAATTCACCCCTCCACTTT
CASSLAGNNSPLHF
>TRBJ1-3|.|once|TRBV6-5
TGTGCCAGCAGTTACGGAGCATCTGGAAACACCATATATTTT
CASSYGASGNTIYF
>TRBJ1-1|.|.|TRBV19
TGTGCCAGTAGTCGACAGCTTAACACTGAAGCTTTCTTT
CASSRQLNTEAFF
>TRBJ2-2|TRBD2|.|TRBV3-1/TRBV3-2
TGTGCCAGCAGCCAAGATCTTTGGGGCGGGAGTACGTCCGGGGAGCTGTTTTTT
CASSQDLWGGSTSGELFF
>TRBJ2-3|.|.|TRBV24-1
TGTGCCACCAGTGACACCAGGGGTGCAGATACGCAGTATTTT
CATSDTRGADTQYF
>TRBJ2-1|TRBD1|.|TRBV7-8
TGTGCCAGCAGCTTAGGGGCAGGGGGCTTAGACAATGAGCAGTTCTTC
CASSLGAGGLDNEQFF